This entry lists 31 T cell receptor beta chains sequenced from one sample in a study of Ad26.COV2.S vaccination and SARS-CoV-2 variants. The repertoire was sequenced with immunoSEQ multiplex PCR; TCRdb's copy has only in-frame clones and lacks some. The sample has hundreds of thousands of clones; roughly 81% are singletons. As for treatment: some 20 received Ad26.COV2.S at low or high dose, single or two shots; roughly five received placebo; per-sample allocation not given. All samples were drawn on day 63, counting from the first vaccine or placebo injection. Here the sequenced sample was peripheral blood, taken in a trial of Ad26.COV2.S vaccine versus placebo. These receptors came from a person between 18 and 60 years old who received the Ad26.COV2.S COVID-19 vaccine or a placebo.

The chain is built from TRBV6-4 and TRBJ2-7, with 7 bases identical to TRBD1. Looked up from germline, CDR1 is MRHNA and CDR2 is SNTAGT. This CDR3 has 11 residues. Trimming at V came to 10 bases and at J to 7 bases, leaving 7 bases not matched to a gene. The CDR3 is CATDRVVEQYF. As DNA, the CDR3 is TGTGCCACCGACAGGGTGGTGGAGCAGTACTTC.

The rearrangement links TRBV4-3 to TRBJ2-1, with 11 nucleotides matching TRBD2. The germline CDR1 and CDR2 sequences are LGHNA and YSLEER. The CDR3 has 14 residues. V lost 1 base to trimming and J lost 10 bases; unmatched junction nucleotides: 3. CDR3 nucleotides: TGCGCCAGCAGCCAAGGTCCTAGCGGGGGGGAGCAGTTCTTC. It yields the protein CASSQGPSGGEQFF.

The chain carries TRBV4-1 and TRBJ2-3; 10 positions match TRBD2. This CDR3 comprises 18 residues. The germline V gene encodes CDR1 MGHRA and CDR2 YSYEKL. The trim removed 2 bases at V and 3 bases at J, leaving 11 bases unmatched. As DNA, the CDR3 is TGCGCCAGCAGCCAACAAGCTACTAGCGGGGTCGGTACAGATACGCAGTATTTT. Protein: CASSQQATSGVGTDTQYF.

V gene TRBV5-6 combines with J gene TRBJ1-2; the match to TRBD1 covers 8 bases. V lost 3 bases and J lost 2; bases outside the gene matches: 3. The germline CDR1 and CDR2 sequences are SGHDT and YYEEEE. The CDR3 extends over 14 amino acids. CDR3 region: CASSSDRANYGYTF. The CDR3 DNA reads TGTGCCAGCAGCTCGGACAGGGCCAACTATGGCTACACCTTC.

The chain carries TRBV6-4 and TRBJ2-5; 10 nucleotides align to TRBD1. J was trimmed by 9 bases and V by 6 bases; bases with no gene match: 13. The CDR3 has 15 residues. Looked up from germline, CDR1 is MRHNA and CDR2 is SNTAGT. CDR3 sequence (DNA): TGTGCCAGCAGGGAAGGACAGGGGGGTTCGGGGGCCCAGTACTTC. Translated: CASREGQGGSGAQYF.

The chain employs TRBV7-2 and TRBJ2-1; 9 bases are shared with TRBD2. The CDR3 is 15 amino acids. The junction had 8 bases not matched to a gene; V was cut back by 6 bases and J by 5 bases. Germline assignment: CDR1 SGHTA and CDR2 FQGNSA. CDR3 sequence: CASSPAGGPNNEQFF. The CDR3 DNA reads as TGTGCCAGCAGTCCAGCGGGAGGCCCAAACAATGAGCAGTTCTTC.

The chain recombines TRBV5-1 with TRBJ2-5; TRBD1 matches 7 bases. Germline values: CDR1 SGHRS, CDR2 YFSETQ. V trimming: 2 bases; J trimming: 4 bases; junction bases outside the gene matches: 8. This CDR3 has 15 residues. The CDR3 loop is CASSFSGGVRETQYF. In DNA, the CDR3 is TGCGCCAGCAGCTTCTCAGGGGGAGTGAGAGAGACCCAGTACTTC.

The chain links TRBV6-5 to TRBJ2-7; TRBD1 might be the D (6 bases). CDR3 length equals 14 residues. Germline V CDR1 and CDR2: MNHEY, SVGAGI. V lost 5 bases and J lost 1, with 12 bases in between. CDR3 protein: CASSRDTSSYEQYF. CDR3 coding DNA: TGTGCCAGCAGTCGGGACACCTCATCCTACGAGCAGTACTTC.

The J gene is TRBJ2-7, the V gene TRBV5-6; D is perhaps TRBD1 or TRBD2 (6 bases each). V lost 1 base, J lost 3 bases, and 11 bases lay in between. CDR3 size: 14 residues. From germline, CDR1 is SGHDT and CDR2 YYEEEE. The CDR3 region is CASSLRGPDYEQYF. The CDR3 DNA sequence: TGTGCCAGCAGCTTGCGGGGGCCGGACTACGAGCAGTACTTC.

The CDR3 loop reads CASSQVINSETQYF. As DNA, the CDR3 is TGCGCCAGCAGCCAAGTGATCAACTCAGAGACCCAGTACTTC. The chain links TRBV4-1 to TRBJ2-5; D uncertain. CDR1 is MGHRA, CDR2 YSYEKL, per germline. The CDR3 loop spans 14 amino acids. Deletions cut 1 base from V and 4 bases from J, with 10 bases between.

The sample holds many counts of this clone. The chain joins TRBV28 to TRBJ1-1; no clear D. In germline, CDR1 is MDHEN, CDR2 SYDVKM. The V gene lost 4 bases and the J gene lost 3 bases, with 6 bases spanning the gap. CDR3 length: 12 amino acids. CDR3 sequence (DNA): TGTGCCAGCAGTTATCCGTACACTGAAGCTTTCTTT. Amino acids: CASSYPYTEAFF.

The chain joins TRBV18 to TRBJ2-7, with TRBD2 as a possible D gene (5 bases). Germline V lookup: CDR1 KGHSH, CDR2 LQKENI. The V end lost 3 bases, the J end lost 3 bases, and 9 bases lay between the germline ends. The CDR3 totals 13 residues. The CDR3 reads CASSPGLIYEQYF. As DNA, the CDR3 is TGTGCCAGCTCACCCGGACTGATCTACGAGCAGTACTTC.

The rearrangement joins TRBV5-6 to TRBJ2-5; TRBD1 is a possible D gene (5 bases). The V end was cut by 2 bases, the J end by 2 bases, with 13 bases between. Germline V gene sequence: CDR1 SGHDT, CDR2 YYEEEE. The CDR3 sequence is 15 residues long. CDR3 sequence: CASSFPAPGQETQYF. In nucleotides, the CDR3 is TGTGCCAGCAGCTTCCCCGCGCCAGGGCAAGAGACCCAGTACTTC.

The chain carries TRBV3-1 (or the pseudogene TRBV3-2) and TRBJ2-1; D call uncertain. There are 16 residues in the CDR3. V was shortened by 1 base and J by 0 bases, with 10 bases between the two germline ends. Germline CDR1 and CDR2: LGHDT and YNNKEL (reference sequence). The CDR3 spells CASSQGGFSSYNEQFF. CDR3 nucleotide sequence: TGTGCCAGCAGCCAAGGGGGTTTCAGCTCCTACAATGAGCAGTTCTTC.

This clone was recorded only once. V and J are TRBV6-6 and TRBJ2-2; D may be TRBD1 or TRBD2 (5 bases each). CDR1 and CDR2 (germline): MNHNY, SVGAGI (reference sequence). Between the trimmed V and J ends, which lost 6 bases and 6 bases, there was a span of 23 bases. The length of the CDR3 is 17 residues. CDR3 sequence: CASSRDPGTLFSGELFF. The CDR3 nucleotides read TGTGCCAGCAGCCGAGACCCCGGGACCCTATTCTCCGGGGAGCTGTTTTTT.

The chain has TRBV2 and TRBJ2-5; D remains unclear. This CDR3 is built from 13 residues. Trimming removed 3 bases at V and 1 base at J, with 6 bases between. Germline CDR1 is SNHLY and CDR2 is FYNNEI. The CDR3 DNA is TGTGCCAGCAGTGAGCGATCCCAAGAGACCCAGTACTTC. Its protein is CASSERSQETQYF.

The gene calls are TRBV19 and TRBJ1-1; maybe TRBD1 (5 bases). The germline V and J ends were trimmed by 3 bases and 4 bases, with 9 bases remaining between them. The CDR3 is 13 amino acids. Germline assignment: CDR1 LNHDA and CDR2 SQIVND (reference sequence). This CDR3 reads CASSMGPGTEAFF. DNA of the CDR3: TGTGCCAGTAGTATGGGGCCAGGCACTGAAGCTTTCTTT.

This chain links TRBV27 with TRBJ2-3; 9 bases fit TRBD2. Germline V gives CDR1 MNHEY, CDR2 SMNVEV (reference sequence). Germline trimming cut 2 bases from V and 2 bases from J; bases unmatched to any gene: 5. The length of the CDR3 is 16 residues. CDR3 protein: CASSLGLAGNTDTQYF. CDR3 coding DNA: TGTGCCAGCAGTTTAGGGCTAGCGGGGAACACAGATACGCAGTATTTT.

V and J are TRBV12-3 or TRBV12-4 and TRBJ1-3; D gene unclear. Between the trimmed V and J ends, which lost 4 bases and 3 bases, there was a span of 7 bases. The CDR3 runs to 13 residues. The CDR3 loop is CASSYARGNTIYF. The CDR3 DNA is TGTGCCAGCAGTTATGCCCGTGGAAACACCATATATTTT.

This clone was counted once. The V gene is TRBV5-1, the J gene TRBJ2-7, with D perhaps matching TRBD1 (6 bases). This CDR3 is 16 amino acids long. The V end lost 4 bases, the J end lost 3 bases, and 20 bases lay between the germline ends. The germline CDR1 and CDR2 sequences are SGHRS and YFSETQ. CDR3 region: CASSPKTPTGYYEQYF. CDR3 coding DNA: TGCGCCAGCAGCCCGAAAACACCGACAGGCTACTACGAGCAGTACTTC.

This rearrangement joins TRBV5-6 to TRBJ2-3; the D gene is possibly TRBD2 (6 bases). Germline lookup yields CDR1 SGHDT and CDR2 YYEEEE. Trimming removed 6 bases from V and 1 base from J, with 24 bases in between. The CDR3 contains 18 residues. The CDR3 DNA is TGTGCCAGCACCCGCTTTCGGGAGAATAGTGTGGGCACAGATACGCAGTATTTT. Translation: CASTRFRENSVGTDTQYF.

This clone came up once. The chain joins TRBV28 to TRBJ1-4, with D possibly matching TRBD1 (5 bases). The CDR3 is 13 amino acids. The germline CDR1 and CDR2 sequences are MDHEN and SYDVKM. V was pared by 5 bases and J by 7 bases, with 11 bases between. The CDR3 DNA sequence: TGTGCCAGCAGTCAGGGTGGGTTTGAAAAACTGTTTTTT. Protein product: CASSQGGFEKLFF.

The rearrangement links TRBV10-2 to TRBJ2-1; 15 nucleotides match TRBD2. Germline V gene lookup returns CDR1 WSHSY and CDR2 SAAADI. The CDR3 runs to 15 residues. The junction had 3 bases not matched to a gene; V was cut back by 4 bases and J by 8 bases. The CDR3 DNA is TGCGCCAGCAGTGGGGGACTAGCGGGAGGTTATGAGCAGTTCTTC. Protein: CASSGGLAGGYEQFF.

The gene calls are TRBV2 and TRBJ1-1; 7 bases align to TRBD1. V was clipped by 7 bases and J by 7 bases; unmatched bases: 12. CDR3 size: 14 residues. Germline V gives CDR1 SNHLY, CDR2 FYNNEI. The CDR3 sequence: CASNTLGTAYEAFF. For the CDR3, the DNA is TGTGCCAGCAACACACTAGGGACAGCCTATGAAGCTTTCTTT.

The chain carries TRBV27 and TRBJ1-5, with D maybe TRBD1 (5 bases). There are 15 residues in the CDR3. Between the trimmed V and J ends, which lost 3 bases and 0 bases, there was a span of 9 bases. Germline loops: CDR1 MNHEY, CDR2 SMNVEV (reference sequence). CDR3 sequence: CASSLGGDSNQPQHF. CDR3 in DNA: TGTGCCAGCAGTTTGGGGGGGGATAGCAATCAGCCCCAGCATTTT.

This chain links TRBV7-9 with TRBJ2-7; 10 positions match TRBD2. CDR1 and CDR2 from the germline V gene are SEHNR and FQNEAQ (reference sequence). CDR3 length equals 13 residues. V shed 10 bases and J 3 bases; nucleotides not matched to a gene: 6. The CDR3 sequence is CAIRTSGVYEQYF. The CDR3 bases are TGTGCCATCCGGACTAGCGGCGTCTACGAGCAGTACTTC.

The gene calls are TRBV11-2 and TRBJ2-3; D remains unclear. From germline, CDR1 is SGHAT and CDR2 FQNNGV. The CDR3 consists of 12 residues. V shed 1 base and J shed 3 bases, with 2 bases lying between them. The DNA of the CDR3 is TGTGCCAGCAGCTTAGGGACAGATACGCAGTATTTT. This gives the protein CASSLGTDTQYF.

This sequence joins TRBV6-5 and TRBJ2-3; 9 bases agree with TRBD2. CDR1 and CDR2 (germline): MNHEY, SVGAGI. The CDR3 length is 16 residues. The trim removed 1 base at V and 4 bases at J, leaving 6 bases unmatched. CDR3 protein: CASSYYGTSFPDTQYF. CDR3 DNA: TGTGCCAGCAGTTACTATGGGACTAGCTTCCCAGATACGCAGTATTTT.

The chain employs TRBV5-1 and TRBJ1-2; D ambiguous. CDR3 length: 13 residues. Germline loops: CDR1 SGHRS, CDR2 YFSETQ. Trimming took off 4 bases at V and 4 bases at J, with 11 bases between the two ends. CDR3 sequence reads: CASSANTVYGYTF. CDR3 DNA: TGCGCCAGCAGCGCTAACACCGTCTATGGCTACACCTTC.

This clone has just one count. V is TRBV7-9 and J is TRBJ2-1; weak D call: TRBD2 (5 bases). Trimming shortened V by 6 bases and J by 3 bases, and 21 bases separated the two germline ends. Per germline, CDR1 SEHNR and CDR2 FQNEAQ (reference sequence). The CDR3 consists of 17 residues. As DNA, the CDR3 is TGTGCCAGCAGGGCAGCTTACGGGGTTAGAAACTACAATGAGCAGTTCTTC. This codes for CASRAAYGVRNYNEQFF.

The chain joins TRBV19 to TRBJ2-7; D uncertain. Trimming cost V 0 bases and J 2 bases, with 8 bases left between them. Germline loops: CDR1 LNHDA, CDR2 SQIVND (reference sequence). The CDR3 has 14 amino acids. The CDR3 sequence: CASSIDWETYEQYF. DNA for the CDR3: TGTGCCAGTAGTATAGATTGGGAAACCTACGAGCAGTACTTC.